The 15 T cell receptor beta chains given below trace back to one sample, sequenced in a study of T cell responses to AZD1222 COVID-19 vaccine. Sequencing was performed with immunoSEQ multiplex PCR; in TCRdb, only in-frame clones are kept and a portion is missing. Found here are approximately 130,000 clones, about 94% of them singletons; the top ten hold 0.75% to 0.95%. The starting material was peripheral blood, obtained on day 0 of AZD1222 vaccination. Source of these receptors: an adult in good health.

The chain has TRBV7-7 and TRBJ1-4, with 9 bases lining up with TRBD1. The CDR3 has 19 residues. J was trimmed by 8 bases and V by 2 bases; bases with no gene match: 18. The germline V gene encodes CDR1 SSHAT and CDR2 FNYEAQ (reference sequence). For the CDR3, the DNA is TGTGCCAGCAGCTTACTCCGCCGGGACAGGGATAGTCAAGGGGAAAAACTGTTTTTT. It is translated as CASSLLRRDRDSQGEKLFF. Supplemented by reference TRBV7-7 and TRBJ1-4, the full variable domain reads GAGVSQSPRYKVTKRGQDVTLRCDPISSHATLYWYQQALGQGPEFLTYFNYEAQPDKSGLPSDRFSAERPEGSISTLTIQRTEQRDSAMYRCASSLLRRDRDSQGEKLFFGSGTQLSVL.

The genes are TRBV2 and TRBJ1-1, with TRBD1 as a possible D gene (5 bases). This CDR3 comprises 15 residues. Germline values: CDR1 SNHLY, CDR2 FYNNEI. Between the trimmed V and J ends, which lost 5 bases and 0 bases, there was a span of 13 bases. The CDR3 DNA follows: TGTGCCAGCAGTTACCTTGGGACGGTGAACACTGAAGCTTTCTTT. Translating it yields CASSYLGTVNTEAFF.

The CDR3 here is CASSSGQGAGDTQYF. In DNA form, the CDR3 reads TGTGCCAGCAGCTCAGGACAGGGGGCAGGGGATACGCAGTATTTT. The chain links TRBV5-6 to TRBJ2-3, with 11 bases fitting TRBD1. Germline V lookup: CDR1 SGHDT, CDR2 YYEEEE. CDR3 length equals 15 residues. J was trimmed by 6 bases and V by 3 bases; bases with no gene match: 6.

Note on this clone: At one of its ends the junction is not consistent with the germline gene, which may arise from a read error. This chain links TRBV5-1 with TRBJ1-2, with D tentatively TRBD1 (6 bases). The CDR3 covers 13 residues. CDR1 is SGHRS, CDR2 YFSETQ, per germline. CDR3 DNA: TGCGCCAGCACCTTGATCCGGGGGCGAGGCTACACCTTC. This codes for CASTLIRGRGYTF.

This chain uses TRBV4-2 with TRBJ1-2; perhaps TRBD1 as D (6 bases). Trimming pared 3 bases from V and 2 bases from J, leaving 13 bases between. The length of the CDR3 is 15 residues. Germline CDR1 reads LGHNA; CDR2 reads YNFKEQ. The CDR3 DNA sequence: TGTGCCAGCAGCCAGTCCGGGACACAGAACTATGGCTACACCTTC. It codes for CASSQSGTQNYGYTF.

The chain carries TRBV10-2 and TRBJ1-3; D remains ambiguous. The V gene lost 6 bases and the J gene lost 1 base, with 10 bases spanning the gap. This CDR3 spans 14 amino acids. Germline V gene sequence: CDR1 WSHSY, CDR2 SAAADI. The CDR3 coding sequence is TGCGCCAGCAGCTCCCCTGGGTCTGGAAACACCATATATTTT. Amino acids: CASSSPGSGNTIYF.

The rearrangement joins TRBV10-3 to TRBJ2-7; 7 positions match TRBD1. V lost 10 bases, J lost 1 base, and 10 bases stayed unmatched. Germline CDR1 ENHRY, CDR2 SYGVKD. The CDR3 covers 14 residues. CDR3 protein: CATQTGLGSYEQYF. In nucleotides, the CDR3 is TGTGCCACCCAGACAGGGTTAGGTTCCTACGAGCAGTACTTC.

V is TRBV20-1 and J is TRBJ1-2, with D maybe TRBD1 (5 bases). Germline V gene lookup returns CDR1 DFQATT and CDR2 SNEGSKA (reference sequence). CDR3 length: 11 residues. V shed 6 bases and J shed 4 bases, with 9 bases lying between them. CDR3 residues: CSAGTGYGYTF. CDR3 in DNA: TGCAGTGCCGGGACCGGCTATGGCTACACCTTC.

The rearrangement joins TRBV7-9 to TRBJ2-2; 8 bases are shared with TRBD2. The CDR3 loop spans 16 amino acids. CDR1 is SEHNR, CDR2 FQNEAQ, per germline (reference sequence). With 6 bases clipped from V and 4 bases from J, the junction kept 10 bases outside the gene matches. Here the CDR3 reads CASSKTAGGPTGELFF. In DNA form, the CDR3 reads TGTGCCAGCAGTAAAACTGCGGGGGGCCCCACCGGGGAGCTGTTTTTT.

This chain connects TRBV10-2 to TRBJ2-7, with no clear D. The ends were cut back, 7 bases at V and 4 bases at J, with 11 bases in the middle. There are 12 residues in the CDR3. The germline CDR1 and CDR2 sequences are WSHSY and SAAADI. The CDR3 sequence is CASKDRPYEQYF. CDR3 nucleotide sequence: TGCGCCAGCAAGGACCGACCTTACGAGCAGTACTTC.

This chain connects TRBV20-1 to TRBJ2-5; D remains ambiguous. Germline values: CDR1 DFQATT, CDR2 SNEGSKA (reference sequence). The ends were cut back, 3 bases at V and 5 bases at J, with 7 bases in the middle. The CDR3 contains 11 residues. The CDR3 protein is CSASLRETQYF. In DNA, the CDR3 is TGCAGTGCTAGCCTACGGGAGACCCAGTACTTC.

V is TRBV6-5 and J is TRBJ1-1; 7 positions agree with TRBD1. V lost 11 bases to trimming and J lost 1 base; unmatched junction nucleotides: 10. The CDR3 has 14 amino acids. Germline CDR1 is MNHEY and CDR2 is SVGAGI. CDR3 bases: TGTGCCTCTCACGCGGGACAGTCGAACACTGAAGCTTTCTTT. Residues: CASHAGQSNTEAFF.

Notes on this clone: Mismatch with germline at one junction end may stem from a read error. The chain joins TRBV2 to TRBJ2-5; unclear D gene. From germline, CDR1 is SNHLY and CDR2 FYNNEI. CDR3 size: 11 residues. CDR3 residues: CASREEETQYF. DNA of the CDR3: TGTGCCAGCAGGGAAGAAGAGACCCAGTACTTC.

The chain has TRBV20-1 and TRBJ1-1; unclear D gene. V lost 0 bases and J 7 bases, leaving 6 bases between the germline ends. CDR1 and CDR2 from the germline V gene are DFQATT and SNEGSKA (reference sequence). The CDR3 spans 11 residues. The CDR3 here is CSARDEIEAFF. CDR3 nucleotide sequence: TGCAGTGCTAGAGACGAAATTGAAGCTTTCTTT.

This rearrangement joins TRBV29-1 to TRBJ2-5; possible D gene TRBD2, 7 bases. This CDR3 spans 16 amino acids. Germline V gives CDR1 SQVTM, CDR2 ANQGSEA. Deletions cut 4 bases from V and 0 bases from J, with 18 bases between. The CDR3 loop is CSVGGTGRGNQETQYF. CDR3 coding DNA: TGCAGCGTTGGAGGTACAGGGAGGGGAAACCAAGAGACCCAGTACTTC.